The clone carrying this TCR beta chain was seen once. The antigen is unknown. CDR3 length: 14 amino acids. The ends lost 2 bases at V and 5 bases at J; junction bases unmatched: 2. Germline CDR1 and CDR2: LGHNA and YSLEER. This sample is part of a study of beta chain features in type 1 diabetes. On the study more broadly: Regarding age, gender and cell yields, patients proved similar to healthy donors. Study findings and constraints: Moderate yet significant TCRB CDR3 shortening was seen in Type 1 diabetes patients in all four CD4+ subsets. The study found that naive, central memory and Treg TCRB repertoires appeared more similar in patients than in healthy donors.

Every bit of the isolated RNA underwent reverse transcription, so sequencing read expressed TCRB transcripts. The method was immunoSEQ multiplex PCR; TCRdb's version includes in-frame clones alone and lacks a portion of them. The sample shows thousands of clones, about four fifths of them seen only once. The collection from each donor was one heparinised blood draw averaging about 116 mL. The TCR sequence derives from a man between 18 and 35 years old in good health. The chain recombines TRBV4-3 with TRBJ2-1; 8 nucleotides line up with TRBD2. Sequenced input: Tregs from blood. The CDR3 DNA follows: TGCGCCAGCAGCCAAACTAGCGGCCACAATGAGCAGTTCTTC. Translated: CASSQTSGHNEQFF.